This T cell receptor (beta chain) was sequenced in a study of T-cell memory formation after mild COVID-19. Study as a whole: Largely donor-specific TCR clusters were found.

Researchers used 5'RACE with constant-segment primers to make TCR alpha and TCR beta cDNA libraries that carry sample barcodes and UMIs. TCRdb independently ran MiXCR on the 5' RACE reads; one entry per CDR3 protein. The data show 250,000 to 400,000 distinct CDR3 sequences, 14% seen once. Study-level points and caveats: Second-wave clones with a day 37 peak had unconfirmed SARS-CoV-2 specificity.

Germline CDR1 is MNHEY and CDR2 is SVGAGI. The V segment lost 0 bases and the J segment 7 bases; nucleotides outside the gene matches: 3. The CDR3 is made up of 15 amino acids. The sample holds a few counts of this clonotype. Its antigen is unidentified. The sample taken for sequencing was PBMCs or a T cell subset sorted from them (not recorded which). The rearrangement uses TRBV6-5 and TRBJ2-3; 11 nucleotides agree with TRBD2. The TCR sequence derives from a man younger than 35 who had mild COVID-19 (a few samples of this study predate the infection). Cell type and time point are not known. The chain's CDR3 is CASSYSSGGGNTQYF. DNA of the CDR3: TGTGCCAGCAGTTACTCTAGCGGGGGGGGAAATACGCAGTATTTT.